This section outlines one T cell receptor (beta chain) sequence together with its context. The antigen is not known. The CDR3 extends over 14 amino acids. The V and J ends lost 8 bases and 6 bases respectively, with 20 bases between them. CDR1 is LNHDA, CDR2 SQIVND, per germline (reference sequence). The data were taken from a study of T cell responses to AZD1222 COVID-19 vaccine. Whole-study context: Pooled in the analysis were second doses at about 4 or about 12 weeks.

Findings and caveats of the study: It should be noted that donors were predominantly white British and more often female, and clonal diversity was possibly underestimated. Per reports, nearly half of all spike-specific TCRs target regions that are unmutated in variants. Repertoire samples came only from after the peak T cell response.

Only in-frame clones appear in the TCRdb table, and some are missing; sequencing was by immunoSEQ multiplex PCR. The table shows about 150,000 clones, with under 95% occurring only once. The V call is TRBV19, the J call TRBJ2-7, with D tentatively TRBD2 (6 bases). The source material was peripheral blood, sampled on day 0 of AZD1222 vaccination. This sequence originates from an adult in good health. CDR3 DNA: TGTGCCAGTTCGGGAGCGGCCTTCTTTAGCGAGCAGTACTTC. Translated: CASSGAAFFSEQYF.